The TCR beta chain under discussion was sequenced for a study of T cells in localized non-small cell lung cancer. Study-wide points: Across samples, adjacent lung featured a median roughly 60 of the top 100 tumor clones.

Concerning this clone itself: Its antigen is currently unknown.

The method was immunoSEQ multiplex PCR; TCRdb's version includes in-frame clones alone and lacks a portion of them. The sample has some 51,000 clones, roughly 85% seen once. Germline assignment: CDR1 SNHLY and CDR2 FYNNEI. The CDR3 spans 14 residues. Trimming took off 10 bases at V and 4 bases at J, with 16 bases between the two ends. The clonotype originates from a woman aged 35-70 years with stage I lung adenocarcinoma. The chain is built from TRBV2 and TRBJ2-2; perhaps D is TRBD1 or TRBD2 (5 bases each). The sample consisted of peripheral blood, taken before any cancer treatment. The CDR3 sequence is CAKGTAGFTGELFF. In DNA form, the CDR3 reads TGTGCCAAGGGGACCGCGGGTTTCACCGGGGAGCTGTTTTTT.